What follows describes a single T cell receptor beta chain. This sample is drawn from a study of beta chain features in type 1 diabetes. Since all of the isolated RNA was reverse transcribed, expressed TCRB transcripts were what got sequenced. The repertoire was sequenced with immunoSEQ multiplex PCR; TCRdb's copy has only in-frame clones and lacks some. The table shows some 150,000 clones, with over 9.5% occurring only once. J lost 6 bases, V lost 1 base, and 16 bases had no gene match. CDR1 is SGHAT, CDR2 FQNNGV, per germline. The CDR3 is 19 amino acids. The source is a man younger than 35 in good health. J is TRBJ2-3 and V is TRBV11-2; TRBD2 matches at 10 bases. Specimen: naive CD4+ T cells from blood. For the CDR3, the DNA is TGTGCCAGCAGCTTAGTCCCTAGCGGGGGCCTTTATCTTCGTGATACGCAGTATTTT. Translating gives CASSLVPSGGLYLRDTQYF.